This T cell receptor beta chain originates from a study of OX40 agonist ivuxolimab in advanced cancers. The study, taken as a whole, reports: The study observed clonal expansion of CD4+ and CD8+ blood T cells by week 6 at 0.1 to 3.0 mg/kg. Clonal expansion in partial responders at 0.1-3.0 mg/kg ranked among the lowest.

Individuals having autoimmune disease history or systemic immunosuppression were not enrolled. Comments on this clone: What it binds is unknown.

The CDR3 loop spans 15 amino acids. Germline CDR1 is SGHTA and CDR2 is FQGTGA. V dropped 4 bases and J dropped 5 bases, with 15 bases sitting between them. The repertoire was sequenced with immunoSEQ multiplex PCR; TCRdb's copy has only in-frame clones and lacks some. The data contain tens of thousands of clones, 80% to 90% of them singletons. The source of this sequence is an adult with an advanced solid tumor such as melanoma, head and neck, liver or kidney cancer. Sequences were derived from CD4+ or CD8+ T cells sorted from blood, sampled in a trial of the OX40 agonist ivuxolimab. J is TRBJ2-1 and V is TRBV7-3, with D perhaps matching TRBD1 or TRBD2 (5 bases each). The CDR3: CASSSPPRGDNEQFF. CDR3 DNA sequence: TGTGCCAGCAGCTCCCCCCCGCGAGGGGACAATGAGCAGTTCTTC.